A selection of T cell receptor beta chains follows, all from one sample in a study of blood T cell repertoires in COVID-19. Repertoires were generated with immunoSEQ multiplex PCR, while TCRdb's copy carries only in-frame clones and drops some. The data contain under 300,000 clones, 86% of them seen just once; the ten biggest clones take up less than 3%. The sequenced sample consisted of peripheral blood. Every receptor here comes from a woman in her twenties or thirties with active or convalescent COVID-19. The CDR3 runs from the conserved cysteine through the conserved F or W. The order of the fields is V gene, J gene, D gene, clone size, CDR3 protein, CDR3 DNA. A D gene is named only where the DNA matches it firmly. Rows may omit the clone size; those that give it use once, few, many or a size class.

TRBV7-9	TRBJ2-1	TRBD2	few	CASSLVLAGGGNEQFF	TGTGCCAGCAGCTTAGTTCTAGCGGGGGGTGGCAATGAGCAGTTCTTC
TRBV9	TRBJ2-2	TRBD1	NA	CASSVGQGAGELFF	TGTGCCAGCAGCGTGGGACAGGGGGCCGGGGAGCTGTTTTTT
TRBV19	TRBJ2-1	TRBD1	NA	CASSIEGADNNEQFF	TGTGCCAGTAGTATCGAGGGGGCCGACAACAATGAGCAGTTCTTC
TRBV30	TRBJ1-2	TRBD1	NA	CAWSRTGRTYGYTF	TGTGCCTGGAGTCGGACAGGCAGGACCTATGGCTACACCTTC
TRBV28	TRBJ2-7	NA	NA	CASGRHEQYF	TGTGCCAGCGGGCGCCACGAGCAGTACTTC
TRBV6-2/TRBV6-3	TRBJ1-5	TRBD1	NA	CASSGQANQPQHF	TGTGCCAGCAGTGGACAGGCCAATCAGCCCCAGCATTTT
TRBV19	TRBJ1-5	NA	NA	CASSQEIRQPQHF	TGTGCCAGTAGTCAGGAAATCAGGCAGCCCCAGCATTTT
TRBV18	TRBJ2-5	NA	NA	CASSPLSSREETQYF	TGTGCCAGCTCACCCCTATCCAGTCGGGAGGAGACCCAGTACTTC
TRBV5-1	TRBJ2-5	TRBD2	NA	CASSPGTSLETQYF	TGCGCCAGCAGCCCAGGGACTAGCTTAGAGACCCAGTACTTC
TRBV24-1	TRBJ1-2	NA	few	CATSPSGGQGGYTF	TGTGCCACCAGTCCATCGGGAGGTCAGGGTGGCTACACCTTC
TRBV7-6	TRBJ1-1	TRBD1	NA	CASSFRQGSEAFF	TGTGCCAGCAGCTTTAGACAGGGCTCTGAAGCTTTCTTT
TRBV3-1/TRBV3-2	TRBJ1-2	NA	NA	CASSRNPLTGNYGYTF	TGTGCCAGCAGCCGAAACCCCCTTACAGGGAACTATGGCTACACCTTC
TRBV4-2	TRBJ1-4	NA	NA	CASSQDPPQGGKTNEKLFF	TGTGCCAGCAGCCAAGATCCCCCCCAGGGAGGCAAGACTAATGAAAAACTGTTTTTT
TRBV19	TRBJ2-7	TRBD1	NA	CASSGTALSYEQYF	TGTGCCAGTAGTGGGACAGCTCTATCCTACGAGCAGTACTTC
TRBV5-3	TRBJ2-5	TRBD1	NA	CARSSGQGKETQYF	TGTGCCAGAAGCTCGGGACAGGGAAAGGAGACCCAGTACTTC
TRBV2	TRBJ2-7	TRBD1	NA	CASAGQGEQYF	TGTGCCAGCGCCGGACAGGGTGAGCAGTACTTC
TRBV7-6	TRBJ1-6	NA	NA	CASSASRGTNSPLHF	TGTGCCAGCAGCGCCTCGCGGGGTACTAATTCACCCCTCCACTTT
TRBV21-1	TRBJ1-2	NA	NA	CASSLSGGGSYGYTF	TGTGCCAGCTCCCTCTCGGGGGGGGGAAGCTATGGCTACACCTTC
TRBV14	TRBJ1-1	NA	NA	CASSQGGGATEAFF	TGTGCCAGCAGCCAAGGTGGAGGGGCTACTGAAGCTTTCTTT
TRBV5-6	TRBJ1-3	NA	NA	CASSLSLTSSGNTIYF	TGTGCCAGCAGCCTCAGTTTGACAAGCTCTGGAAACACCATATATTTT
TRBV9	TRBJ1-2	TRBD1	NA	CASSSRRQGADGYTF	TGTGCCAGCAGCTCCAGAAGACAGGGGGCTGATGGCTACACCTTC
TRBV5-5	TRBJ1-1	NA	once	CASSAGWGTEAFF	TGTGCCAGCAGCGCAGGGTGGGGCACTGAAGCTTTCTTT
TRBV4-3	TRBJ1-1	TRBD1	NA	CASSHRRGAYTEAFF	TGCGCCAGCAGCCACCGCAGGGGGGCTTACACTGAAGCTTTCTTT
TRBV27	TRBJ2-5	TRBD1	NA	CASSLSWTGARAQYF	TGTGCCAGCAGTTTATCGTGGACAGGGGCTCGGGCCCAGTACTTC
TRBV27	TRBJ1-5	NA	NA	CASSFYSNQPQHF	TGTGCCAGCAGTTTTTATAGCAATCAGCCCCAGCATTTT
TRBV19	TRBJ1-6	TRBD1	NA	CASSPRQGDNSPLHF	TGTGCCAGTAGTCCCAGACAGGGAGATAATTCACCCCTCCACTTT
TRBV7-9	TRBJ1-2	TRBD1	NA	CASSFSDGRGDGYTF	TGTGCCAGCAGCTTTTCGGATGGCAGGGGGGATGGCTACACCTTC
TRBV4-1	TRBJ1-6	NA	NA	CASSQEQVSERDSPLHF	TGCGCCAGCAGCCAAGAACAGGTCTCCGAAAGGGATTCACCCCTCCACTTT
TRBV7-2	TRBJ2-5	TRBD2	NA	CASSLGLAANPETQYF	TGTGCCAGCAGCCTAGGACTAGCGGCCAATCCGGAGACCCAGTACTTC
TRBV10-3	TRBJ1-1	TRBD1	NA	CAISEDRVTEAFF	TGTGCCATCAGTGAGGACAGGGTCACTGAAGCTTTCTTT
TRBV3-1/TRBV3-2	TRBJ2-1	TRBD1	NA	CASSQGDRLQFF	TGTGCCAGCAGCCAAGGGGACAGATTGCAGTTCTTC
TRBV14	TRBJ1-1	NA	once	CASNPLRTGEQGEAFF	TGTGCCAGCAACCCCCTGCGTACCGGTGAACAGGGTGAAGCTTTCTTT
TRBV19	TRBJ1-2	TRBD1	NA	CASSIGRDRGSFYGYTF	TGTGCCAGTAGTATAGGCCGGGACAGGGGGAGTTTTTATGGCTACACCTTC
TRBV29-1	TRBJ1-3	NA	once	CSASETYSGNTIYF	TGCAGCGCTTCGGAGACCTACTCTGGAAACACCATATATTTT
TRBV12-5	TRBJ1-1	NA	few	CASGRGGRAEAFF	TGTGCTAGTGGCAGAGGGGGAAGGGCTGAAGCTTTCTTT
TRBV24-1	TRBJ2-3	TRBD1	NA	CATGQGPDTQYF	TGTGCCACAGGACAGGGCCCGGATACGCAGTATTTT
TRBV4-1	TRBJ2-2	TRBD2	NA	CASSHGLANTGELFF	TGCGCCAGCAGCCATGGACTAGCGAACACCGGGGAGCTGTTTTTT
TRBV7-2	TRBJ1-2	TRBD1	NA	CASSLEGQVSIYGYTF	TGTGCCAGCAGCTTAGAGGGACAGGTCTCTATTTATGGCTACACCTTC
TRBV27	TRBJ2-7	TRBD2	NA	CASSLSRLAGEEQYF	TGTGCCAGCAGTTTATCGAGGCTAGCGGGGGAAGAGCAGTACTTC
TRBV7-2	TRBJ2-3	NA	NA	CASSTGLLNTQYF	TGTGCCAGCAGCACCGGACTTTTAAATACGCAGTATTTT
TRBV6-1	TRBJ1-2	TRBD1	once	CASSALLGQPNYGYTF	TGTGCCAGCAGTGCTTTGCTGGGACAGCCTAACTATGGCTACACCTTC
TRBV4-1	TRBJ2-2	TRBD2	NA	CASSQSGGLTGELFF	TGCGCCAGCAGCCAAAGCGGGGGGCTCACCGGGGAGCTGTTTTTT
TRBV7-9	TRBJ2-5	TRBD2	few	CASSLGLRGGRETQYF	TGTGCCAGCAGCTTGGGGCTACGGGGGGGCCGTGAGACCCAGTACTTC
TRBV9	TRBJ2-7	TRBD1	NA	CASSGGPAGTDYEQYF	TGTGCCAGCAGCGGGGGCCCCGCCGGGACAGACTACGAGCAGTACTTC
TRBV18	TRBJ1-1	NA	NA	CASSSTGNTEAFF	TGTGCCAGCTCATCCACAGGAAACACTGAAGCTTTCTTT
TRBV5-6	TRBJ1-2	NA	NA	CASSLFQGGLYGYTF	TGTGCCAGCAGCTTGTTCCAGGGCGGTCTCTATGGCTACACCTTC
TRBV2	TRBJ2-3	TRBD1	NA	CASRLDEGAERDTQYF	TGTGCCAGCAGGCTAGACGAGGGGGCAGAACGTGATACGCAGTATTTT
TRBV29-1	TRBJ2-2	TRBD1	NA	CSVAGDRGVTGELFF	TGCAGCGTCGCCGGGGACAGGGGTGTGACCGGGGAGCTGTTTTTT
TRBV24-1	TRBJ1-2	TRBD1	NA	CATRDRGYGYTF	TGTGCCACCAGGGACAGGGGCTATGGCTACACCTTC
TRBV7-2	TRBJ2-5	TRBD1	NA	CASSTPPGQTGETQYF	TGTGCCAGCAGCACCCCGCCGGGACAGACGGGGGAGACCCAGTACTTC
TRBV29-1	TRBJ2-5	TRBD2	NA	CSVDRSGGAGETQYF	TGCAGCGTTGATCGTAGCGGGGGGGCCGGGGAGACCCAGTACTTC